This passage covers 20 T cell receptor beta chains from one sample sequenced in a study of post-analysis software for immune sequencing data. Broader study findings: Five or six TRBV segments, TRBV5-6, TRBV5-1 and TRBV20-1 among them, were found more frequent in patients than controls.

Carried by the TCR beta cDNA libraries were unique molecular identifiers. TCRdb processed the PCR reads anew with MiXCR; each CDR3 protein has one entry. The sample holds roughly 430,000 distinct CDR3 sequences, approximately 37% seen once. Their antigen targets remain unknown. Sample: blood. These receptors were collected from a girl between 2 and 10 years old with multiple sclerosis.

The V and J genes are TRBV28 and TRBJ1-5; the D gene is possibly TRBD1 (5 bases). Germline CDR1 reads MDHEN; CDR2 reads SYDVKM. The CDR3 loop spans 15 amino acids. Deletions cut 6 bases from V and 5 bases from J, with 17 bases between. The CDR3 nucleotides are TGTGCCAGCAGCCCTGGGGGAAGGGAAGATCAGCCCCAGCATTTT. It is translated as CASSPGGREDQPQHF.

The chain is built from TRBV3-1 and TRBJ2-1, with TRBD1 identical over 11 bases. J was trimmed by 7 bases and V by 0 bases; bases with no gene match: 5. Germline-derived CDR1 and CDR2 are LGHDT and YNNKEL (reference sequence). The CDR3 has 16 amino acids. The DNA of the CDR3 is TGTGCCAGCAGCCAAGATAAAGGGGACAGGGGGAATGAGCAGTTCTTC. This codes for CASSQDKGDRGNEQFF.

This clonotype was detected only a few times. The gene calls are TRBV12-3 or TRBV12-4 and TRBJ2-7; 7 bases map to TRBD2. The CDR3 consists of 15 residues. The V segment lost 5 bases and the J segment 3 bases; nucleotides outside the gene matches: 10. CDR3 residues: CASSPRTSAIYEQYF. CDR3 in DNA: TGTGCCAGCAGTCCTAGGACTAGTGCTATCTACGAGCAGTACTTC.

CDR3 sequence: CASSLDHFYGYTF. CDR3 DNA: TGTGCCAGCAGTCTGGACCACTTCTATGGCTACACCTTC. The rearrangement joins TRBV6-1 to TRBJ1-2, with unresolved D. V dropped 5 bases and J dropped 4 bases, with 11 bases sitting between them. Germline CDR1 MNHNS, CDR2 SASEGT. The CDR3 spans 13 residues.

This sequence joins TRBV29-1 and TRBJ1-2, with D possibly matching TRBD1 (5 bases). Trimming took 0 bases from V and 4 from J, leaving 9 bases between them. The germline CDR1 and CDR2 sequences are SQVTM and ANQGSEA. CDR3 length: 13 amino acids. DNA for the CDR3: TGCAGCGTTGAAGAGGGGGGTGGCTATGGCTACACCTTC. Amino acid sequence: CSVEEGGGYGYTF.

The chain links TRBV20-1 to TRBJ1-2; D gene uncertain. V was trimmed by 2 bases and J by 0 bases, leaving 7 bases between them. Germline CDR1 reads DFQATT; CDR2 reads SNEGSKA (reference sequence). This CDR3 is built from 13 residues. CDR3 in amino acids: CSARQLSNYGYTF. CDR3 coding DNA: TGCAGTGCTAGACAGCTATCTAACTATGGCTACACCTTC.

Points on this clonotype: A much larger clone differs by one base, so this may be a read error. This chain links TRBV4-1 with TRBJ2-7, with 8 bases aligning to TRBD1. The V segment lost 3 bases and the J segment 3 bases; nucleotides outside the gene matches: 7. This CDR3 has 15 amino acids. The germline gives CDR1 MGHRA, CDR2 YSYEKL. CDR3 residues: CASSHASGGGYEQYF. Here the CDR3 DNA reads TGCGCCAGCAGCCACGCGTCAGGGGGCGGCTACGAGCAGTACTTC.

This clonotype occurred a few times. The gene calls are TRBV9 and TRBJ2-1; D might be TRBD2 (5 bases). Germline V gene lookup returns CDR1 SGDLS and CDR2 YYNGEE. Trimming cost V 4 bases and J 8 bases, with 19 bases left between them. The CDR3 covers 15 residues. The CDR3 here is CASSPQRTEWDEQFF. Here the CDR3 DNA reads TGTGCCAGCAGCCCTCAAAGGACTGAGTGGGATGAGCAGTTCTTC.

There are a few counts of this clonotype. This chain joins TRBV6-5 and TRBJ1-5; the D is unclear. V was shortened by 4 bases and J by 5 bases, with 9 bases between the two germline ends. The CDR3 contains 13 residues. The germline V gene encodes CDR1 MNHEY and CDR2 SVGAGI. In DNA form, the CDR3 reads TGTGCCAGCAGTTGGGTCCGGGATCAGCCCCAGCATTTT. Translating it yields CASSWVRDQPQHF.

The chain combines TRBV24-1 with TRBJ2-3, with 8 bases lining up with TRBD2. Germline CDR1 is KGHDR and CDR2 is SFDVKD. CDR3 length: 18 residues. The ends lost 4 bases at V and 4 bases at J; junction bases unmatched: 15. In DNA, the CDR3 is TGTGCCACCAGTGAGGGGACGTTTTTCGGGAGGGCCCCAGATACGCAGTATTTT. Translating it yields CATSEGTFFGRAPDTQYF.

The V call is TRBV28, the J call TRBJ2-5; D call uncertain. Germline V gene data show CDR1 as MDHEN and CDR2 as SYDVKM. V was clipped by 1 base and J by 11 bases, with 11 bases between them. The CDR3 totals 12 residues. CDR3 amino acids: CASSLSALEQYF. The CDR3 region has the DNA TGTGCCAGCAGTTTATCGGCACTGGAGCAGTACTTC. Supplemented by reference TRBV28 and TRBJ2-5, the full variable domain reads DVKVTQSSRYLVKRTGEKVFLECVQDMDHENMFWYRQDPGLGLRLIYFSYDVKMKEKGDIPEGYSVSREKKERFSLILESASTNQTSMYLCASSLSALEQYFGPGTRLLVL.

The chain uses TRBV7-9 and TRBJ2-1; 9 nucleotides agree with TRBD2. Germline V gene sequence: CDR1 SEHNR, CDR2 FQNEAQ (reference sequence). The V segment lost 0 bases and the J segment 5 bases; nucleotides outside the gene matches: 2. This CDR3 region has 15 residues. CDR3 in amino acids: CASSLAAGGHNEQFF. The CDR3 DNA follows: TGTGCCAGCAGCTTAGCAGCGGGGGGCCACAATGAGCAGTTCTTC.

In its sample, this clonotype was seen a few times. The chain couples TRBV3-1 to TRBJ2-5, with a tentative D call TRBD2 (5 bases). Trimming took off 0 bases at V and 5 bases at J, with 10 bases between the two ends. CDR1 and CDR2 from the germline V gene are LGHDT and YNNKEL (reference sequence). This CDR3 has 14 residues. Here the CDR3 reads CASSQDLGSETQYF. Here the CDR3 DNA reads TGTGCCAGCAGCCAAGATTTAGGGAGCGAGACCCAGTACTTC.

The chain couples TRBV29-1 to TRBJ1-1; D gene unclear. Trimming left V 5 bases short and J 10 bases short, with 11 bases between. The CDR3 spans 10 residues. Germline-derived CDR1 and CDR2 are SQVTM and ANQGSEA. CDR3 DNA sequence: TGCAGCGTTAATGAGATCGGAGCTTTCTTT. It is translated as CSVNEIGAFF.

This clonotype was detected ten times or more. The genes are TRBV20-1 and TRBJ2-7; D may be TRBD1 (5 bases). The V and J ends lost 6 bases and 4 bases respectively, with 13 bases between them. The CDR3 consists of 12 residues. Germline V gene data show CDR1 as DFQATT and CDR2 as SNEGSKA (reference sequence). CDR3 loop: CSAPEQVYEQYF. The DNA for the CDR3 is TGCAGTGCCCCCGAACAGGTATACGAGCAGTACTTC.

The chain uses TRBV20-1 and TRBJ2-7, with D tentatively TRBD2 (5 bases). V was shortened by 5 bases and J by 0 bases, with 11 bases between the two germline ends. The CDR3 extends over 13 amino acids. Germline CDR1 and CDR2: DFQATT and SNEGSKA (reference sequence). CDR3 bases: TGCAGTGCTCAAACGACTAACTCCTACGAGCAGTACTTC. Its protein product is CSAQTTNSYEQYF.

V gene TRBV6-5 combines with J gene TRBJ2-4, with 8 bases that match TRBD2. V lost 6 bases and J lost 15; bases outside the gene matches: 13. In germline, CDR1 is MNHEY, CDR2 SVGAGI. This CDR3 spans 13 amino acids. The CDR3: CASSRTGREMRYF. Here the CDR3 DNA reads TGTGCCAGCAGCCGCACCGGGAGGGAGATGCGGTACTTC.

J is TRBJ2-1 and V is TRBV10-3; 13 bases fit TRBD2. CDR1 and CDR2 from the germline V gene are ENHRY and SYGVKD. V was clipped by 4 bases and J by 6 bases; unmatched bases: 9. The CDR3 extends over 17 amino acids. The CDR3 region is CAISARLAGGRGNEQFF. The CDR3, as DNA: TGTGCCATCAGTGCTCGACTAGCGGGGGGACGGGGCAATGAGCAGTTCTTC.

CDR3 DNA sequence: TGTGCCAGCAACTTGGACAGGGGGGTAAGGAACACTGAAGCTTTCTTT. It codes for CASNLDRGVRNTEAFF. V usage is TRBV12-3 or TRBV12-4 and J usage is TRBJ1-1; 10 nucleotides match TRBD1. The ends lost 7 bases at V and 1 base at J; junction bases unmatched: 9. CDR3 length: 16 amino acids.

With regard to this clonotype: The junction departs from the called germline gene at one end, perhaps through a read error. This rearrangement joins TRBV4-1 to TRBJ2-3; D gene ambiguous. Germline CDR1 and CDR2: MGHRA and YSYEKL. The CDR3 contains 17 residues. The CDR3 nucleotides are TGCACCAGCACCCACTGGGCCTGGGAAACTGACACAGATACGCAGTATTTT. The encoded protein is CTSTHWAWETDTDTQYF.